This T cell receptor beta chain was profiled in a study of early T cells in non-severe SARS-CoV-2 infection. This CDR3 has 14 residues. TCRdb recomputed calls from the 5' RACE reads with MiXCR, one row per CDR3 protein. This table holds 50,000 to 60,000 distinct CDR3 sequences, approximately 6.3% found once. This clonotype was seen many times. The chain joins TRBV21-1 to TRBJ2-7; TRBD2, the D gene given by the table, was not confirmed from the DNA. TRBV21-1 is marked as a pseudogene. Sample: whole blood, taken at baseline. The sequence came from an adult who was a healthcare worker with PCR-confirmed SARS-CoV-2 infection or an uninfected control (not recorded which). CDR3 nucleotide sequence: TGTGCCAGCAGCAAAGGGGAGGGGACCTACGAGCAGTACTTC. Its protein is CASSKGEGTYEQYF.